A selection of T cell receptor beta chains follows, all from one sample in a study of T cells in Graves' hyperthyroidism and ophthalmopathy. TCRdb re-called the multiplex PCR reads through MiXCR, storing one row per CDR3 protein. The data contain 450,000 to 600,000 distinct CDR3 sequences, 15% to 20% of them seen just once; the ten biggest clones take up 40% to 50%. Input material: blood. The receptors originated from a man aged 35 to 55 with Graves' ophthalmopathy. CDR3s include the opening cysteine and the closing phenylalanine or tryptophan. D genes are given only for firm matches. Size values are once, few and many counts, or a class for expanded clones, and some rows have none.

TGTGCCAGCCAGGACAGGCACTATGGCTACACCTTC	CASQDRHYGYTF	many	TRBD1	TRBV6-1	TRBJ1-2
TGCGCCAACAGCTCGGGACTTGGTAGGGATACGCAGTATTTT	CANSSGLGRDTQYF	NA	NA	TRBV5-1	TRBJ2-3
TGCAGCGTACCGGGACAGGGACGAAGCGAGCAGTACTTC	CSVPGQGRSEQYF	NA	TRBD1	TRBV29-1	TRBJ2-7
TGTGCCAGCAGTTCACATGGGGGGAGGGCCGGAGAGACCCAGTACTTC	CASSSHGGRAGETQYF	NA	TRBD2	TRBV6-9	TRBJ2-5
TGCAGTGCTAGACCCGGCCTAGCGGTTTCCTACGAGCAGTACTTC	CSARPGLAVSYEQYF	NA	TRBD2	TRBV20-1	TRBJ2-7
TGCAGTGCTAGCGTGGAGCATCACGCCCGGCAGAATGAGCAGTTCTTC	CSASVEHHARQNEQFF	NA	NA	TRBV20-1	TRBJ2-1
TGTGCCGGCAGTGCAGACTCTGGAAACACCATATATTTT	CAGSADSGNTIYF	once	NA	TRBV2	TRBJ1-3
TGTGCCAGCAGTCCTCGACGTATTGTAAGCAGGGAGCTGTTTTTT	CASSPRRIVSRELFF	NA	NA	TRBV11-2	TRBJ2-2
TGTGCCAGCAGCCGGGGGGCAGGCTTTGGAGAGCAGTACTTC	CASSRGAGFGEQYF	many	NA	TRBV6-1	TRBJ2-7
TGTGCCAGCAGACTGACGGCTGAAGCTTTCTTT	CASRLTAEAFF	few	NA	TRBV2	TRBJ1-1
TGCGCCAGCCAGCAGGGGGGATGGGATACGCAGTATTTT	CASQQGGWDTQYF	few	NA	TRBV5-1	TRBJ2-3
TGTGCCTGGAGTGTATTACGGGGGCGAGGCTACACCTTC	CAWSVLRGRGYTF	NA	NA	TRBV30	TRBJ1-2
TGTGCCAGCAGTTCCCTCCTGGGACTGCTTGAGACCCAGTACTTC	CASSSLLGLLETQYF	many	NA	TRBV28	TRBJ2-5
TGTGCCAGCTCACCAGGACTAGCGGGGACCCCGATAGACGAGCAGTACTTC	CASSPGLAGTPIDEQYF	NA	TRBD2	TRBV18	TRBJ2-7
TGCGCCAGCGCTAGGGGAACACAAGATACGCAGTATTTT	CASARGTQDTQYF	NA	NA	TRBV5-1	TRBJ2-3
TGTGCCAGCAGCCAAGCTCCAGCGGGCGGGGAGCTGTTTTTT	CASSQAPAGGELFF	NA	NA	TRBV4-2	TRBJ2-2
TGTGCCAGCAGCCAACCGCCAAGCGGGACAAGGAACACCATATATTTT	CASSQPPSGTRNTIYF	NA	NA	TRBV3-1	TRBJ1-3
TGTGCCTGGAGTAAGGGATTGAATGAGCAGTTCTTC	CAWSKGLNEQFF	NA	NA	TRBV30	TRBJ2-1
TGTGCCATCAGAGACACCCAATCCAACTCAGATACGCAGTATTTT	CAIRDTQSNSDTQYF	NA	NA	TRBV10-3	TRBJ2-3
TGTGCCAGCAGTTCCCATCTCCCGGCTAGCGGGCTATACTACGAGCAGTACTTC	CASSSHLPASGLYYEQYF	many	TRBD2	TRBV12-3/TRBV12-4	TRBJ2-7
TGTGCCAGCAGTTACGGTCTGAGCGGGAGGGCCGAAGAGACCCAGTACTTC	CASSYGLSGRAEETQYF	NA	TRBD2	TRBV6-2/TRBV6-3	TRBJ2-5
TGCAGCGTTGAATCGGGACAGATAAACTATGGCTACACCTTC	CSVESGQINYGYTF	few	TRBD1	TRBV29-1	TRBJ1-2
TGCAGTGCTGTCGAACGGGGCGAGCAGTTCTTC	CSAVERGEQFF	NA	NA	TRBV20-1	TRBJ2-1
TGTGCCAGCAGCCAAGAAGGGGACATTAACTATGGCTACACCTTC	CASSQEGDINYGYTF	NA	NA	TRBV4-2	TRBJ1-2
TGTGCCACCGAAAGGGGGCTTTCACGGAATCAGCCCCAGCATTTT	CATERGLSRNQPQHF	few	TRBD1	TRBV6-1	TRBJ1-5
TGTGCCAGCAGTGCACGGTTCGAGCAGTACTTC	CASSARFEQYF	many	NA	TRBV28	TRBJ2-7
TGTGCCAGCAGTTCAGCCTCCTACGAGCAGTACTTC	CASSSASYEQYF	few	NA	TRBV7-2	TRBJ2-7
TGCAGTGCTTCCCAGGCCAGGGGAGGTGGTGAAAAACTGTTTTTT	CSASQARGGGEKLFF	NA	NA	TRBV20-1	TRBJ1-4
TGTGCCAGCAGCCACCGACTGTCGGAAACTGAAGCTTTCTTT	CASSHRLSETEAFF	many	NA	TRBV3-2	TRBJ1-1
TGTGCCAGCACAAGAGAGCCAACTAATGAAAAACTGTTTTTT	CASTREPTNEKLFF	NA	NA	TRBV9	TRBJ1-4
TGTGCCAGCAGTTACTTGGAACCGGGCATGAACACTGAAGCTTTCTTT	CASSYLEPGMNTEAFF	NA	NA	TRBV6-2/TRBV6-3	TRBJ1-1
TGTGCCAGCAGCTTAGGAGCGGGCCGCTATGGCTACACCTTC	CASSLGAGRYGYTF	few	NA	TRBV7-9	TRBJ1-2
TGTGCCAGCACCCCCCGACTAGCGGGAGGGATAGGACACAATGAGCAGTTCTTC	CASTPRLAGGIGHNEQFF	NA	TRBD2	TRBV6-1	TRBJ2-1
TGTGCCAGCAGCGTGACAACCGGGACCCAAGGACGTGTGACTTTC	CASSVTTGTQGRVTF	few	NA	TRBV7-2	TRBJ2-6
TGTGCCAGCAGTTATTCTCAACTAGGCGAGCAGTACTTC	CASSYSQLGEQYF	NA	NA	TRBV6-2/TRBV6-3	TRBJ2-7
TGTGCCAGCAGCTTATGGCATAGCGGGTTTAGCTCCTACAATGAGCAGTTCTTC	CASSLWHSGFSSYNEQFF	few	TRBD2	TRBV7-3	TRBJ2-1
TGTGCCAGCAGCTCACAGGGCACTTATGAAAAACTGTTTTTT	CASSSQGTYEKLFF	NA	NA	TRBV11-2	TRBJ1-4
TGCGCCAGCAGCTGGCGCCAACCCCCTTTGTGGGGCTACACCTTC	CASSWRQPPLWGYTF	few	NA	TRBV5-1	TRBJ1-2
TGTGCTAGTGGGAACGATTACGGGAGGGTTCAACAGAATGAGCAGTTCTTC	CASGNDYGRVQQNEQFF	NA	TRBD2	TRBV12-5	TRBJ2-1
TGTGCCAGCAAGAGAGGACAGGCCAATTCACCCCTCCACTTT	CASKRGQANSPLHF	few	TRBD1	TRBV7-8	TRBJ1-6
TGCAGCGTTGATAGTGACAGGGGGGGCTACACCTTC	CSVDSDRGGYTF	NA	TRBD1	TRBV29-1	TRBJ1-2